The rows below give T cell receptor beta chains drawn from one sample of a study of control samples from healthy donors and cancer patients. The data were produced by immunoSEQ multiplex PCR, yet TCRdb's version contains in-frame clones alone and is incomplete. The data hold about 110,000 clones, with over 75% observed a single time. The sample comprised blood. Receptor source: a human donor in good health. The donor label of this sample is uncertain. Each CDR3 is given with its conserved first and last residue. The D gene is left open where the match is weak.

v_gene	j_gene	d_gene	CDR3aa	CDR3nt
TRBV12-3/TRBV12-4	TRBJ2-2	.	CASSLWSTGELFF	TGTGCCAGCAGTTTATGGAGCACCGGGGAGCTGTTTTTT
TRBV28	TRBJ1-5	.	CASSWRDQPQHF	TGTGCCAGCAGCTGGAGAGATCAGCCCCAGCATTTT
TRBV4-1	TRBJ1-1	TRBD1	CASSQGGQANTEAFF	TGCGCCAGCAGCCAAGGCGGACAGGCGAACACTGAAGCTTTCTTT
TRBV19	TRBJ2-3	TRBD1	CASSIAGGADTQYF	TGTGCCAGTAGTATCGCAGGGGGTGCAGATACGCAGTATTTT
TRBV15	TRBJ2-5	.	CATSRSAGTQYF	TGTGCCACCAGCAGGTCCGCGGGGACCCAGTACTTC
TRBV15	TRBJ1-5	.	CATSRVGGNNQPQHF	TGTGCCACCAGCAGGGTAGGGGGTAACAATCAGCCCCAGCATTTT
TRBV7-2	TRBJ1-2	TRBD1	CASSFPGQGARGYGYTF	TGTGCCAGCAGCTTTCCGGGACAGGGGGCGCGTGGGTATGGCTACACCTTC
TRBV4-2	TRBJ2-7	.	CASSQEGTTYEQYF	TGTGCCAGCAGCCAAGAAGGGACCACCTACGAGCAGTACTTC
TRBV19	TRBJ1-5	TRBD1	CASSISDRGRKPQHF	TGTGCCAGTAGTATCTCGGACAGGGGGAGAAAGCCCCAGCATTTT
TRBV6-5	TRBJ2-4	TRBD1	CASNPTGGIQYF	TGTGCCAGCAACCCGACAGGGGGCATTCAGTACTTC